This TCR beta chain was obtained from a study of cytomegalovirus exposure and HLA in healthy donors. Study-wide context: Membership in the Caucasian-associated ancestry cluster was found for about 80% of 350 to 450 genotyped donors. Study conclusions and caveats: It was taken for granted in presence/absence analyses that sequencing depth across donors was roughly uniform.

V lost 0 bases to trimming and J lost 5 bases; unmatched junction nucleotides: 8. Germline values: CDR1 SGHRS, CDR2 YFSETQ. The CDR3 is 16 amino acids. This clone was seen once. What it binds is not known. The study ran its PCR with 60 Vbeta and 13 Jbeta primers. This table comes from immunoSEQ multiplex PCR, and its TCRdb copy is limited to in-frame clones, with some not included. The sample shows 150,000 to 200,000 clones, under 85% of them seen only once. The TCR sequence derives from a man aged 50 to 60 in good health and CMV-seropositive. Sequenced input: PBMCs. The chain employs TRBV5-1 and TRBJ2-3; TRBD2 matches 8 bases. Here the CDR3 reads CASSLGDGGAKDTQYF. In DNA, the CDR3 is TGCGCCAGCAGCTTGGGGGACGGGGGGGCTAAAGATACGCAGTATTTT.